The rows below give T cell receptor beta chains drawn from one sample of a study of Ad26.COV2.S vaccination and SARS-CoV-2 variants. Using immunoSEQ multiplex PCR, the repertoire was profiled, and TCRdb retains in-frame clones only, with some absent. Found here are a few hundred thousand clones, about 83% of them singletons; the top ten hold around 7.3%. The sequencing used peripheral blood, collected in a trial of Ad26.COV2.S vaccine versus placebo. Receptor source: a person aged 18 to 65 who received the Ad26.COV2.S COVID-19 vaccine or a placebo. Both conserved end residues are part of each CDR3. The D gene is left open where the match is weak. Clone size is given for some rows only: seen once, a few or many times, or a class if the clone is expanded.

D gene,J gene,clone size,V gene,CDR3 length,CDR3 DNA,CDR3 protein
.,TRBJ2-3,once,TRBV4-1,14,TGCGCCAGCAGCCAACCGACAGTATCCGATACGCAGTATTTT,CASSQPTVSDTQYF
.,TRBJ2-3,few,TRBV7-9,17,TGTGCCAGCATCAGAGGGGAGACTAGTGCCCCCACAGATACGCAGTATTTT,CASIRGETSAPTDTQYF
TRBD1,TRBJ2-1,.,TRBV5-1,17,TGCGCCAGCAGCTCAACTGGGACAGGGGGCACCTACAATGAGCAGTTCTTC,CASSSTGTGGTYNEQFF
.,TRBJ1-1,.,TRBV5-1,15,TGCGCCAGCAAGGAGCGGCTTGTTTCCAACACTGAAGCTTTCTTT,CASKERLVSNTEAFF
.,TRBJ1-5,.,TRBV11-1,13,TGTGCCAGCAGCTTAGCCCTCGATCAGCCCCAGCATTTT,CASSLALDQPQHF
.,TRBJ1-3,.,TRBV6-2/TRBV6-3,15,TGTGCCAGCAGTTACTCGGGGGACTCCGGAAACACCATATATTTT,CASSYSGDSGNTIYF
.,TRBJ2-7,.,TRBV5-1,15,TGCGCCAGCAGCTTGGCAGGACGGAGCTCCTACGAGCAGTACTTC,CASSLAGRSSYEQYF
.,TRBJ2-5,.,TRBV13,15,TGTGCCAGCGGACGATCATGGACTCCACAAGAGACCCAGTACTTC,CASGRSWTPQETQYF
TRBD2,TRBJ2-7,.,TRBV5-1,19,TGCGCCAGCAGCTTGCGGGTAGCGGGAACTGAAGGTGATGTCTACGAGCAGTACTTC,CASSLRVAGTEGDVYEQYF
.,TRBJ2-1,.,TRBV19,13,TGTGCCACCAAGGGAGGTTTGTACAATGAGCAGTTCTTC,CATKGGLYNEQFF
.,TRBJ2-5,.,TRBV24-1,15,TGTGCCACCAGTGACAGGGGGGGGAGGAAAGAGACCCAGTACTTC,CATSDRGGRKETQYF
TRBD2,TRBJ2-7,.,TRBV10-1,14,TGCGCCAGCTCTAGCGGGAGAACTCCCAGCGAGCAGTACTTC,CASSSGRTPSEQYF
TRBD1,TRBJ1-1,.,TRBV4-1,15,TGCGCCAGCAGCCAAGAGGGACAGGGGGGGGGTGAAGCTTTCTTT,CASSQEGQGGGEAFF
.,TRBJ2-6,.,TRBV12-3/TRBV12-4,13,TGTGCCAGTTTTCACTCTGGGGCCAACGTCCTGACTTTC,CASFHSGANVLTF
.,TRBJ2-7,.,TRBV30,12,TGTGCCTGGAGTATAGTGGCGTACGAGCAGTACTTC,CAWSIVAYEQYF
.,TRBJ2-5,.,TRBV7-2,15,TGTGCCAGCAGCTTATCCGGCGCTATACAAGAGACCCAGTACTTC,CASSLSGAIQETQYF
TRBD1,TRBJ1-3,.,TRBV6-5,12,TGTGCCAGCGGACAGGGGGAAAACACCATATATTTT,CASGQGENTIYF
TRBD2,TRBJ2-1,.,TRBV15,14,TGTGCCACCAGGCGGGCTAGCGGGATGAATGAGCAGTTCTTC,CATRRASGMNEQFF
.,TRBJ1-2,.,TRBV28,12,TGTGCCAGCAGGTTGGAGAACTATGGCTACACCTTC,CASRLENYGYTF
.,TRBJ1-5,.,TRBV9,14,TGTGCCAGCAGCGCACGTTATAGCAATCAGCCCCAGCATTTT,CASSARYSNQPQHF
TRBD1,TRBJ1-3,few,TRBV19,15,TGTGCCAGTAGTATGGACAGGGGAGGTGGAAACACCATATATTTT,CASSMDRGGGNTIYF
.,TRBJ1-2,.,TRBV30,13,TGTGCCTGGAGTGTACAGGGTGGCTATGGCTACACCTTC,CAWSVQGGYGYTF
.,TRBJ1-1,.,TRBV18,14,TGTGCCAGCTCACCGGGTTCTGAAACGACTGAAGCTTTCTTT,CASSPGSETTEAFF
.,TRBJ1-2,.,TRBV6-5,12,TGTGCCAGCAGCCAGGGTAACTATGGCTACACCTTC,CASSQGNYGYTF
.,TRBJ1-1,.,TRBV7-9,12,TGTGCCAGCAGCACGGGACGAAGTGAAGCTTTCTTT,CASSTGRSEAFF
TRBD1,TRBJ2-1,.,TRBV7-3,16,TGTGCCAGCAGCCGGGCCGGGGACAGGGGGCTTCATGAGCAGTTCTTC,CASSRAGDRGLHEQFF
.,TRBJ1-4,few,TRBV2,14,TGTGCCAGCATTCCAGGGGCAGGGAATGAAAAACTGTTTTTT,CASIPGAGNEKLFF
.,TRBJ2-7,.,TRBV5-1,13,TGCGCCAGCAACCCAGAGAGCTCCTACGAGCAGTACTTC,CASNPESSYEQYF
.,TRBJ1-2,.,TRBV19,13,TGTGCCAGTACCTTAGGGACTCCCTATGGCTACACCTTC,CASTLGTPYGYTF
TRBD1,TRBJ2-7,.,TRBV5-6,19,TGTGCCAGCAGCTTGTATTTTTGGGAGACAGGGGGCGAACCCCACGAGCAGTACTTC,CASSLYFWETGGEPHEQYF
.,TRBJ1-3,once,TRBV6-5,13,TGTGCCAGCAGACTGACCTCTGGAAACACCATATATTTT,CASRLTSGNTIYF
.,TRBJ2-7,.,TRBV5-1,13,TGCGCCAGCGCTCTGAGGGACACAGGGGAGCAGTACTTC,CASALRDTGEQYF
.,TRBJ2-3,.,TRBV24-1,13,TGTGCCACCAGTGGACTAGTGCCAGATACGCAGTATTTT,CATSGLVPDTQYF
.,TRBJ2-3,.,TRBV5-1,15,TGCGCCAGCAGCTTTATCGGAGGGGGTACAGATACGCAGTATTTT,CASSFIGGGTDTQYF
TRBD2,TRBJ2-1,.,TRBV18,15,TGTGCCAGCTCACAAAGCGGGGGTCACTACAATGAGCAGTTCTTC,CASSQSGGHYNEQFF
TRBD2,TRBJ2-5,.,TRBV5-1,15,TGCGCCAGCAGCTTGAGTCGGGGGGGCCTGGAGACCCAGTACTTC,CASSLSRGGLETQYF
.,TRBJ2-2,.,TRBV7-9,18,TGTGCCAGCTTACCTGCCTCAGGGTTCTTGGAGGACACCGGGGAGCTGTTTTTT,CASLPASGFLEDTGELFF
TRBD1,TRBJ1-3,.,TRBV2,13,TGTGCCAGCGGCAGGGGGCCCGGAAACACCATATATTTT,CASGRGPGNTIYF
.,TRBJ2-7,.,TRBV21-1,19,TGTGCCAGCAGCAAAAAAAAGGATCCCTGGGGGGGGAGCTCCTACGAGCAGTACTTC,CASSKKKDPWGGSSYEQYF
.,TRBJ2-1,.,TRBV7-3,14,TGTGCCAGCAGTCCCCCCGGGAGTCTTAATGAGCAGTTCTTC,CASSPPGSLNEQFF
.,TRBJ2-4,few,TRBV27,14,TGTGCCAGCAGCTTCCTTCAGGGGTCCAACATTCAGTACTTC,CASSFLQGSNIQYF
.,TRBJ2-6,.,TRBV2,16,TGTGCCAGGAAGCCCGGGACAACCTCTGGGGCCAACGTCCTGACTTTC,CARKPGTTSGANVLTF
.,TRBJ2-5,.,TRBV7-9,15,TGTGCCAGCAGCTCCCTAGGGGGAGTGGAAGAGACCCAGTACTTC,CASSSLGGVEETQYF
.,TRBJ2-7,.,TRBV5-8,15,TGTGCCAGCAGCACAGCTGGGCGGACAACCTACGAGCAGTACTTC,CASSTAGRTTYEQYF
TRBD2,TRBJ2-2,.,TRBV2,16,TGTGCCAGCACGGGCACTGGGAGGGGAGGCACCGGGGAGCTGTTTTTT,CASTGTGRGGTGELFF
.,TRBJ2-1,.,TRBV4-2,15,TGTGCCAGCAGCCAAGATTCCCCCTATTACAATGAGCAGTTCTTC,CASSQDSPYYNEQFF
.,TRBJ2-2,.,TRBV4-1,15,TGCGCCAGCAGCCAAGCCGGCGCATACGGCGGGGAGCTGTTTTTT,CASSQAGAYGGELFF
.,TRBJ2-7,.,TRBV2,12,TGTGCCAGCAATGCGGTCCGCTACGAGCAGTACTTC,CASNAVRYEQYF